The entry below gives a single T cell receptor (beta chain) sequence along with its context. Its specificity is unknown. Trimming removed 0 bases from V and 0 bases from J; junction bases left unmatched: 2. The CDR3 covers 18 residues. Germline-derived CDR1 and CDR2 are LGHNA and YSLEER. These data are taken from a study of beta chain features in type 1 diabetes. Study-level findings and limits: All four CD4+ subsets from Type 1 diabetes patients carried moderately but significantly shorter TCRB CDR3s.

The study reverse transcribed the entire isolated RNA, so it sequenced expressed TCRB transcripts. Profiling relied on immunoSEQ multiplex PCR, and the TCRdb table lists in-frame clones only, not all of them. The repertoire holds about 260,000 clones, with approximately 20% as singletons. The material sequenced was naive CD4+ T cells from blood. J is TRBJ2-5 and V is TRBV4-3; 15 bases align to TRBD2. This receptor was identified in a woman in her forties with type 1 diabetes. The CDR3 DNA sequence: TGCGCCAGCAGCCAAGATGGGACTAGCGGGGGGTACCAAGAGACCCAGTACTTC. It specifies CASSQDGTSGGYQETQYF.